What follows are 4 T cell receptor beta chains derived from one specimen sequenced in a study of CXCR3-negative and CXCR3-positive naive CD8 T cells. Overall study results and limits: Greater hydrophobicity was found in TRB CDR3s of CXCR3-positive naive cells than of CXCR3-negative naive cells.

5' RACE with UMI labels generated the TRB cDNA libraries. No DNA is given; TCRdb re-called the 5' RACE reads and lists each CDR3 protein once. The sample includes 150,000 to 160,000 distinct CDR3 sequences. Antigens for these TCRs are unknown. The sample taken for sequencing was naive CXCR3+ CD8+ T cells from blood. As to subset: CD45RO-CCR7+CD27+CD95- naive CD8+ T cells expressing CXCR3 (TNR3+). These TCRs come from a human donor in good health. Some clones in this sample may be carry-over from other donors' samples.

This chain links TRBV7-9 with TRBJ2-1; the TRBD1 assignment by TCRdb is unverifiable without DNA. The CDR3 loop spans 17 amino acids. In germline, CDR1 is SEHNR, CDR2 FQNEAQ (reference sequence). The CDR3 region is CASSRLEGQGVYNEQFF.

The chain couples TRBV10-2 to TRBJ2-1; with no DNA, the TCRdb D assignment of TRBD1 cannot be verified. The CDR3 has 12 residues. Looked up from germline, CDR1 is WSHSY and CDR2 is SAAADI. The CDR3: CASSVQGTEQFF.

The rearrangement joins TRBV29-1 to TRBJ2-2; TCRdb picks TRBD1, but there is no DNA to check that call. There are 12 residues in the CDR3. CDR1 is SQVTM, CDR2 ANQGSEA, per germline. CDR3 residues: CSGTDNTGELFF.

CDR3 sequence reads: CASSEGLWWETQYF. The chain is built from TRBV2 and TRBJ2-5; TCRdb designates TRBD2, a call that cannot be tested without DNA. The CDR3 runs to 14 residues. In germline, CDR1 is SNHLY, CDR2 FYNNEI.